Below are 9 T cell receptor beta chains sequenced from a single sample in a study of blood T cell repertoires in COVID-19. Profiled with immunoSEQ multiplex PCR; TCRdb holds only in-frame clones, not every one. The table records roughly 230,000 clones, about 86% of them present only once. The sample taken for sequencing was peripheral blood. These TCRs come from a man aged 50-59 years with active or convalescent COVID-19.

This chain uses TRBV25-1 with TRBJ2-1; tentative D call: TRBD1 (6 bases). The germline V gene has CDR1 MGHDK and CDR2 SYGVNS. V gave up 6 bases and J gave up 7 bases, with 16 bases separating them. The CDR3 is 14 residues long. The CDR3 coding sequence is TGTGCCAGCAGCAAAGTAGGGGGAAAGAATGAGCAGTTCTTC. Protein sequence: CASSKVGGKNEQFF. Looking up the rest from reference TRBV25-1 and TRBJ2-1 gives the full variable domain: EADIYQTPRYLVIGTGKKITLECSQTMGHDKMYWYQQDPGMELHLIHYSYGVNSTEKGDLSSESTVSRIRTEHFPLTLESARPSHTSQYLCASSKVGGKNEQFFGPGTRLTVL.

The V and J genes are TRBV12-3 or TRBV12-4 and TRBJ1-1, with D perhaps TRBD1 (5 bases). Trimming cost V 7 bases and J 2 bases, with 11 bases left between them. The CDR3 sequence is 13 residues long. The CDR3 nucleotides are TGTGCCAGCACCGCACAGGTTAACACTGAAGCTTTCTTT. Protein: CASTAQVNTEAFF.

The chain has TRBV3-1 (or the pseudogene TRBV3-2) and TRBJ1-3, with 7 bases identical to TRBD1. Germline CDR1 and CDR2: LGHDT and YNNKEL (reference sequence). The CDR3 is made up of 15 amino acids. After removal of 4 bases from V and 2 bases from J, the junction contained 5 bases not matched to a gene. CDR3 protein: CASSPDRAAGNTIYF. The CDR3 DNA sequence: TGTGCCAGCAGCCCAGACAGGGCCGCTGGAAACACCATATATTTT.

V and J are TRBV24-1 and TRBJ2-7, with a tentative D call TRBD2 (6 bases). Trimming removed 9 bases from V and 0 bases from J, with 11 bases in between. The germline V gene has CDR1 KGHDR and CDR2 SFDVKD. The CDR3 consists of 13 residues. The CDR3 coding sequence is TGTGCCACCGGGACTGCTAGCTCCTACGAGCAGTACTTC. Protein: CATGTASSYEQYF.

The V gene is TRBV19, the J gene TRBJ2-3; 9 bases line up with TRBD1. From germline, CDR1 is LNHDA and CDR2 SQIVND (reference sequence). Losses at the gene ends were 5 bases for V and 3 bases for J; bases not matched to a gene: 3. This CDR3 is built from 14 residues. The CDR3 region is CASSSGQGTDTQYF. CDR3 sequence (DNA): TGTGCCAGTAGTTCGGGACAGGGAACAGATACGCAGTATTTT. Complete variable domain (other parts from reference TRBV19 and TRBJ2-3): DGGITQSPKYLFRKEGQNVTLSCEQNLNHDAMYWYRQDPGQGLRLIYYSQIVNDFQKGDIAEGYSVSREKKESFPLTVTSAQKNPTAFYLCASSSGQGTDTQYFGPGTRLTVL.

The chain employs TRBV19 and TRBJ2-7; 11 bases agree with TRBD1. Unmatched junction bases numbered 10, after V lost 7 bases and J lost 5 bases. Germline V gene lookup returns CDR1 LNHDA and CDR2 SQIVND (reference sequence). This CDR3 has 15 residues. The chain's CDR3 is CASTSSGQGANEQYF. The CDR3 DNA sequence: TGTGCCAGTACCTCATCCGGACAGGGGGCGAACGAGCAGTACTTC.

This clone came up a few times. This CDR3 reads CASSLGPQVNTEAFF. The CDR3 DNA reads as TGTGCCAGCAGCTTAGGCCCCCAGGTGAACACTGAAGCTTTCTTT. The V and J genes are TRBV7-2 and TRBJ1-1; unclear D gene. Trimming took 1 base from V and 0 from J, leaving 9 bases between them. The CDR3 runs to 15 residues. Germline CDR1 and CDR2: SGHTA and FQGNSA. The full variable domain, with the rest looked up from reference TRBV7-2 and TRBJ1-1, is GAGVSQSPSNKVTEKGKDVELRCDPISGHTALYWYRQSLGQGLEFLIYFQGNSAPDKSGLPSDRFSAERTGGSVSTLTIQRTQQEDSAVYLCASSLGPQVNTEAFFGQGTRLTVV.

The sample holds one count of this clone. V and J are TRBV4-1 and TRBJ1-2; D is possibly TRBD1 (5 bases). The V and J ends lost 0 bases and 8 bases respectively, with 22 bases between them. The CDR3 totals 17 residues. Per the germline V gene, CDR1 is MGHRA and CDR2 is YSYEKL. CDR3 DNA sequence: TGCGCCAGCAGCCAAGAAGGACACGGGGACGGGGGTAGGGGCTACACCTTC. Its translation is CASSQEGHGDGGRGYTF.

This CDR3 reads CATSRGTSGDTPYNEQFF. Here the CDR3 DNA reads TGTGCCACCAGCAGAGGGACTAGCGGGGATACCCCCTACAATGAGCAGTTCTTC. V gene TRBV15 combines with J gene TRBJ2-1; the match to TRBD2 covers 12 bases. J was trimmed by 2 bases and V by 1 base; bases with no gene match: 6. The CDR3 covers 18 residues. Germline-derived CDR1 and CDR2 are LNHNV and YYDKDF (reference sequence).